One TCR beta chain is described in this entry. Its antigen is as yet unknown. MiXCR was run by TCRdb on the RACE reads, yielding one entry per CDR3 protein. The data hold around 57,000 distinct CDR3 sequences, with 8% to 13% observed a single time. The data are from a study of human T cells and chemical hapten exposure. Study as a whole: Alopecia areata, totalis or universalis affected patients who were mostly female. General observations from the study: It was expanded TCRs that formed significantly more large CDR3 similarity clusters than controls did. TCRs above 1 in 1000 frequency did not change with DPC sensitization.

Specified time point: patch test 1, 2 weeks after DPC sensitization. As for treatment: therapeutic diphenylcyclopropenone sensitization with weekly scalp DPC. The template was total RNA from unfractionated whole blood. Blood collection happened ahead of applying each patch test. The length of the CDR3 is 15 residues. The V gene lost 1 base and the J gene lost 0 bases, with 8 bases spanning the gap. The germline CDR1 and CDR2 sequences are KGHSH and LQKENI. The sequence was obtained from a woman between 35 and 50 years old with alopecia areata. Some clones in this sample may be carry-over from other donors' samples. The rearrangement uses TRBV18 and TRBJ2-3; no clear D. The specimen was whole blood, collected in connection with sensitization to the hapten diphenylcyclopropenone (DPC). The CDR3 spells CASSPLYQSTDTQYF. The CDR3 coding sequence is TGTGCCAGCTCACCACTATACCAGAGCACAGATACGCAGTATTTT.